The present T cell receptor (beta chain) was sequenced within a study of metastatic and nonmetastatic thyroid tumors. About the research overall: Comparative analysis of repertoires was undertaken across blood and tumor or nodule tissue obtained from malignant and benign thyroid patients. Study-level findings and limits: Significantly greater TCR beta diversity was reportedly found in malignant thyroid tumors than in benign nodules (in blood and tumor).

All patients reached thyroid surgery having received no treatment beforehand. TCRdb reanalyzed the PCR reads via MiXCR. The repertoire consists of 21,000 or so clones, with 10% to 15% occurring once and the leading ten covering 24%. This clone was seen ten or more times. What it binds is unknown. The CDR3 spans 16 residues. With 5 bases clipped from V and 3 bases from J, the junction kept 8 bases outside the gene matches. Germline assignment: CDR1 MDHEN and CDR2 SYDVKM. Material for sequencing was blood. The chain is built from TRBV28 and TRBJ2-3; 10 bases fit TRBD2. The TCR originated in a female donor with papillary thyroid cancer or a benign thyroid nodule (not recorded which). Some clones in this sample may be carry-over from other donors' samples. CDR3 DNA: TGTGCCAGCAGTCGAAGCGGGAGGGGGAGAACAGATACGCAGTATTTT. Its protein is CASSRSGRGRTDTQYF. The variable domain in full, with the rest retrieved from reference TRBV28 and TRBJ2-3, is DVKVTQSSRYLVKRTGEKVFLECVQDMDHENMFWYRQDPGLGLRLIYFSYDVKMKEKGDIPEGYSVSREKKERFSLILESASTNQTSMYLCASSRSGRGRTDTQYFGPGTRLTVL.